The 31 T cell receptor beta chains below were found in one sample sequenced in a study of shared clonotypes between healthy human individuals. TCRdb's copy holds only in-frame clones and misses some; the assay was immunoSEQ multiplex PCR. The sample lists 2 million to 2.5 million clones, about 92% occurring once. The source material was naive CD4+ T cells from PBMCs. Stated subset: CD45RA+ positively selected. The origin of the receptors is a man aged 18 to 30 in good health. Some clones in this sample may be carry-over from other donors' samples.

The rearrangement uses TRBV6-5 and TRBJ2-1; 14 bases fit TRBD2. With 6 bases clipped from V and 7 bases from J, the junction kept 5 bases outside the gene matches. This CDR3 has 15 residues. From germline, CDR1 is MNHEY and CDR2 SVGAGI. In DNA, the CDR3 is TGTGCCAGCAGGGGACTAGCGGGAGCTAGAAATGAGCAGTTCTTC. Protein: CASRGLAGARNEQFF.

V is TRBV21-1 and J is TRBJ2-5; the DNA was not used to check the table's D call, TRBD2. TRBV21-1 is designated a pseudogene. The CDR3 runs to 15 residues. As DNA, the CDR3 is TGTGCCAGCCCCCAGTGGGCGGGGGACCAAGAGACCCAGTACTTC. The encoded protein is CASPQWAGDQETQYF.

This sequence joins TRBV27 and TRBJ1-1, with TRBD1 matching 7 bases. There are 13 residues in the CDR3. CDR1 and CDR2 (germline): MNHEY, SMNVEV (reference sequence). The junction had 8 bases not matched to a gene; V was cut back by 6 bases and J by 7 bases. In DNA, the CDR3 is TGTGCCAGCAGCTCTTGGGACAGCCTTGAAGCTTTCTTT. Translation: CASSSWDSLEAFF.

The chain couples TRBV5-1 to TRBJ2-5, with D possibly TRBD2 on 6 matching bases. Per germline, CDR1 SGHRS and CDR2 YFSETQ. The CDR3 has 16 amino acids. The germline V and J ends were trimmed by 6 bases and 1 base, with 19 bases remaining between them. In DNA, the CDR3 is TGCGCCAGCACGGAGGGTACTTTTACTCTCCAAGAGACCCAGTACTTC. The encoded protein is CASTEGTFTLQETQYF.

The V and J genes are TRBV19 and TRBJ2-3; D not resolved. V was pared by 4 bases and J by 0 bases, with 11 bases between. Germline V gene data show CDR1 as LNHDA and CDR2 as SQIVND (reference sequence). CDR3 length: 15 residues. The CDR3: CASSTTATSTDTQYF. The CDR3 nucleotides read TGTGCCAGTAGTACGACGGCTACTAGCACAGATACGCAGTATTTT.

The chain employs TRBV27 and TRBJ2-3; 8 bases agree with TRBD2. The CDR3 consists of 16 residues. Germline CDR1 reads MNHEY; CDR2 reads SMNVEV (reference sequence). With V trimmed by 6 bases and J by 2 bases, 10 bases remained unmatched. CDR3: CASRPHLAGNTDTQYF. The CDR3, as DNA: TGTGCCAGCAGACCCCATTTAGCGGGAAACACAGATACGCAGTATTTT.

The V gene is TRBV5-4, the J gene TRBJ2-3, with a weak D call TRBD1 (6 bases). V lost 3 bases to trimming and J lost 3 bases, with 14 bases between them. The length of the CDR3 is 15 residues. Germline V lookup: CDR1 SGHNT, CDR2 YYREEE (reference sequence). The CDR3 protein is CASSSKTGKTDTQYF. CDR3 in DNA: TGTGCCAGCAGCTCAAAAACAGGGAAAACAGATACGCAGTATTTT.

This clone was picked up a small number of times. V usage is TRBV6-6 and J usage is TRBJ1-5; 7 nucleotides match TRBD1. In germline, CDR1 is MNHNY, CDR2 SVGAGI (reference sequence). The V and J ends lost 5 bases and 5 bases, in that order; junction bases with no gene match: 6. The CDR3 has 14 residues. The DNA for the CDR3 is TGTGCCAGCAGTACTCACCAGGGGGATCAGCCCCAGCATTTT. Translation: CASSTHQGDQPQHF.

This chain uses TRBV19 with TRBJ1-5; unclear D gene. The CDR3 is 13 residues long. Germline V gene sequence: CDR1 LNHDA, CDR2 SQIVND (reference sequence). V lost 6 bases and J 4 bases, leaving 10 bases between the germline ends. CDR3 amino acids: CASSKPGNQPQHF. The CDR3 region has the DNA TGTGCCAGTAGCAAACCAGGAAATCAGCCCCAGCATTTT.

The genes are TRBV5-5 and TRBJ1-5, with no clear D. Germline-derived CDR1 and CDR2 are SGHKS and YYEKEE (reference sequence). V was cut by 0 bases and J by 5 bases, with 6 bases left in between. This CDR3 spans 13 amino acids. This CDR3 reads CASSLASDQPQHF. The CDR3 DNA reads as TGTGCCAGCAGCTTGGCTTCAGATCAGCCCCAGCATTTT.

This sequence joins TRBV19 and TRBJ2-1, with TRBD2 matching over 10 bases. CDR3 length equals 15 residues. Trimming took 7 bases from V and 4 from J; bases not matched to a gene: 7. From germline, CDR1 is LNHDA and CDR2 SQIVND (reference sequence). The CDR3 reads CASTRGLASYNEQFF. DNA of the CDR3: TGTGCCAGTACCCGGGGACTAGCGAGTTACAATGAGCAGTTCTTC.

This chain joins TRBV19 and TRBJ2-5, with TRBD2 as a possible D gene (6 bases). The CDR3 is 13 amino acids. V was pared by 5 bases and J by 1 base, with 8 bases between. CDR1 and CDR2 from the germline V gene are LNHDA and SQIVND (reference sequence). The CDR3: CASSRLVQETQYF. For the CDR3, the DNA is TGTGCCAGTAGTCGACTAGTCCAAGAGACCCAGTACTTC.

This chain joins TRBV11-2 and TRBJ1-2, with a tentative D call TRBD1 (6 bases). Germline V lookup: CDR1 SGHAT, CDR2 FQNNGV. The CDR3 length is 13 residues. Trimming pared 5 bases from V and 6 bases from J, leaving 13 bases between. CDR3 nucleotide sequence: TGTGCCAGCAGCCGACAGGCCCCTGATGGCTACACCTTC. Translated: CASSRQAPDGYTF.

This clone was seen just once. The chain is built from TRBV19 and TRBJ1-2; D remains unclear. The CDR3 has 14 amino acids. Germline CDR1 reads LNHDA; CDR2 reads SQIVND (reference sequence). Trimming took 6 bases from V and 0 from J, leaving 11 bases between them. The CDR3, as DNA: TGTGCCAGTAGCCCGGGAGGTACTAACTATGGCTACACCTTC. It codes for CASSPGGTNYGYTF.

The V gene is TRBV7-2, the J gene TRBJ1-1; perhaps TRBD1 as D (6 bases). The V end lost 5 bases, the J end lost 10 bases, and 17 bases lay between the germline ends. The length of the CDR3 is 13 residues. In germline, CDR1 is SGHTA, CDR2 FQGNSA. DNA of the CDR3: TGTGCCAGCAGCCAGACCCGGGACATTGGAGCTTTCTTT. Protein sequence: CASSQTRDIGAFF.

The CDR3: CASSPKGQRYQETQYF. The CDR3 bases are TGTGCCAGCAGCCCTAAGGGGCAGCGGTACCAAGAGACCCAGTACTTC. The genes are TRBV4-2 and TRBJ2-5; D possibly uses TRBD1 or TRBD2 (5 bases each). CDR1 is LGHNA, CDR2 YNFKEQ, per germline. V lost 4 bases, J lost 0 bases, and 15 bases lay in between. The CDR3 is 16 residues long.

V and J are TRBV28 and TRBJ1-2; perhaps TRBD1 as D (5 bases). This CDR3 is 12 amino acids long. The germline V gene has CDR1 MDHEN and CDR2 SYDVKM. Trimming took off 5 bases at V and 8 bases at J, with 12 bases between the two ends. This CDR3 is CASSPPGPGYTF. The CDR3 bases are TGTGCCAGCAGTCCCCCGGGGCCCGGCTACACCTTC.

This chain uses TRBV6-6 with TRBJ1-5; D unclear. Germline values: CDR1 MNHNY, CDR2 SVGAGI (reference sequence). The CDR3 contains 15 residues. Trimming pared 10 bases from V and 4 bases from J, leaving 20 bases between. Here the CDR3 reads CATLTAGSLNQPQHF. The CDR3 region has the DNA TGTGCCACCCTAACCGCGGGCAGCCTAAATCAGCCCCAGCATTTT.

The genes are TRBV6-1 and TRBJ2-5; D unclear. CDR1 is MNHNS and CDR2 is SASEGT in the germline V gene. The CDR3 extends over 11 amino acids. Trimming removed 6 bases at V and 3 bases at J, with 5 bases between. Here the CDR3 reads CASRLKETQYF. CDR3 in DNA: TGTGCCAGCAGGCTGAAAGAGACCCAGTACTTC.

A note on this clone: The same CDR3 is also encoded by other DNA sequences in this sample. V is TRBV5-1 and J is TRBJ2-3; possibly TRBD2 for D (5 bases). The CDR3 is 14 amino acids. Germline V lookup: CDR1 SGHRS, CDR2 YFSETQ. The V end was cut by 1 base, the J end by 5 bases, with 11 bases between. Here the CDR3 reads CASSLQGAEDTQYF. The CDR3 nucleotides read TGCGCCAGCAGCTTGCAAGGAGCGGAAGATACGCAGTATTTT.

In DNA, the CDR3 is TGCGCCAGCAGCTTCTACCCGAAGACAGGGAGCACAGATACGCAGTATTTT. It specifies CASSFYPKTGSTDTQYF. This chain uses TRBV5-1 with TRBJ2-3, with TRBD1 identical over 7 bases. Germline-derived CDR1 and CDR2 are SGHRS and YFSETQ. The CDR3 is 17 residues long. V was clipped by 2 bases and J by 0 bases; unmatched bases: 9.

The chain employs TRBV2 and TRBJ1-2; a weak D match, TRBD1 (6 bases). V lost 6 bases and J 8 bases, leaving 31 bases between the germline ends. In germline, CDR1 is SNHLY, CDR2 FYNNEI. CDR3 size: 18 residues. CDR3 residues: CASRANFFDRSGVGGYTF. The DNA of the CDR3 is TGTGCCAGCAGAGCAAACTTCTTCGACAGGTCTGGGGTAGGCGGCTACACCTTC.

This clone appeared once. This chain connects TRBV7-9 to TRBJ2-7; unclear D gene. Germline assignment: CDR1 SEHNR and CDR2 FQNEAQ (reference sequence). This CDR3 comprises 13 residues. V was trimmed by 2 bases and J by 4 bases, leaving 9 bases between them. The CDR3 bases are TGTGCCAGCAGCTTATACGAGGAATACGAGCAGTACTTC. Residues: CASSLYEEYEQYF.

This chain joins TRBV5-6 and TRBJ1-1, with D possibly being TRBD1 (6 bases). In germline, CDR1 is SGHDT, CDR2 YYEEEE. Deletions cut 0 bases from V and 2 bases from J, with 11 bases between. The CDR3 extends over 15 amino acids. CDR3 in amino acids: CASSLGGQRNTEAFF. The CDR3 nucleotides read TGTGCCAGCAGCTTGGGCGGACAGAGAAACACTGAAGCTTTCTTT.

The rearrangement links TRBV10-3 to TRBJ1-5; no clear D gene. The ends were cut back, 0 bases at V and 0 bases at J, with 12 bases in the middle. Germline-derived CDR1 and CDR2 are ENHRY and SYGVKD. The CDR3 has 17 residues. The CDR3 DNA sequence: TGTGCCATCAGTGAGTCATTTCTCGGGGTTAGCAATCAGCCCCAGCATTTT. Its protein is CAISESFLGVSNQPQHF.

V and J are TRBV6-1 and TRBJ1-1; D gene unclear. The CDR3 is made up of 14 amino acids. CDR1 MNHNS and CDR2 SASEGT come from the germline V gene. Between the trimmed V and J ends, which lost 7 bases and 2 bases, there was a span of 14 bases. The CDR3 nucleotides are TGTGCCAGCACAGTCGGAGAGGTCAACACTGAAGCTTTCTTT. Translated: CASTVGEVNTEAFF.

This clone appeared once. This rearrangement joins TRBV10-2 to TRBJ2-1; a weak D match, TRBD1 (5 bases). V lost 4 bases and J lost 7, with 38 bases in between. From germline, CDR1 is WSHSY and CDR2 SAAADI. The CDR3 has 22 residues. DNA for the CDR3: TGCGCCAGCAGTGGACAGCCTTGGGTAGTTGATAGTGAGAACGGGCACAGAAATGAGCAGTTCTTC. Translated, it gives CASSGQPWVVDSENGHRNEQFF.

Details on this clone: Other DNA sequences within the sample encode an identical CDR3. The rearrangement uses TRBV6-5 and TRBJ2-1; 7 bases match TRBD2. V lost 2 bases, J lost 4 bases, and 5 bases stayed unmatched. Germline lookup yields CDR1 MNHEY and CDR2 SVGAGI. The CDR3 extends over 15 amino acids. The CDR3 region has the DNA TGTGCCAGCAGTTACGGCCTAGCGGATTACAATGAGCAGTTCTTC. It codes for CASSYGLADYNEQFF.

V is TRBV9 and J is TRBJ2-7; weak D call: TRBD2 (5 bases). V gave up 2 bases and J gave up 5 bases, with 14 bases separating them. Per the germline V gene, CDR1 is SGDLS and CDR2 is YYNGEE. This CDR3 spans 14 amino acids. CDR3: CASSVLAFPHEQYF. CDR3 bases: TGTGCCAGCAGCGTCCTAGCTTTCCCCCACGAGCAGTACTTC.

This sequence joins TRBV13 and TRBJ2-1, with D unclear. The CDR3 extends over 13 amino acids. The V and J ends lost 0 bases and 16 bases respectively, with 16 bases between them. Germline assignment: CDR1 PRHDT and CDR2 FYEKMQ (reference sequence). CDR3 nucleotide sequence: TGTGCCAGCAGCTTAGGGGTCACAGCCCAAGCCTTCTTC. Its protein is CASSLGVTAQAFF.

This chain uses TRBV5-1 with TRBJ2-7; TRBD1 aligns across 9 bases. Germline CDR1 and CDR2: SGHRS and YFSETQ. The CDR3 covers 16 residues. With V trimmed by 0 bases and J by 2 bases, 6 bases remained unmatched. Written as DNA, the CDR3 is TGCGCCAGCAGCTTGGTGTCCGGGACAGGGACCTACGAGCAGTACTTC. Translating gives CASSLVSGTGTYEQYF.